This is a list of T cell receptor beta chains from one sample in a study of sequential checkpoint blockade in melanoma. Libraries were prepared by immunoSEQ multiplex PCR; TCRdb keeps only in-frame clonotypes and omits some of them. The sample carries thousands of clones, about 28% recorded once. Sequenced here: tumor tissue (inferred from file names), sampled from a patient given nivolumab and ipilimumab in sequence. The receptors stem from a human donor with melanoma. Both conserved end residues are part of each CDR3. Fields, in order: D gene, J gene, V gene, clone size, CDR3 DNA, CDR3 protein. The D gene is left open where the match is weak. The size field is filled for only some rows; it gives once, few, many or a size class.

D gene: NA
J gene: TRBJ2-7
V gene: TRBV9
clone size: NA
CDR3 DNA: TGTGCCAGCCTCCGTAGCTCCTACGAGCAGTACTTC
CDR3 protein: CASLRSSYEQYF

D gene: TRBD1
J gene: TRBJ1-2
V gene: TRBV29-1
clone size: NA
CDR3 DNA: TGCAGCGTTGAAGGGGGGACAGGGGGCAGTGGCTACACCTTC
CDR3 protein: CSVEGGTGGSGYTF

D gene: NA
J gene: TRBJ2-1
V gene: TRBV6-8
clone size: medium-sized
CDR3 DNA: TGTGCCAGCAGTGCCCAGGGCCCCTACAATGAGCAGTTCTTC
CDR3 protein: CASSAQGPYNEQFF

D gene: TRBD2
J gene: TRBJ2-3
V gene: TRBV10-2
clone size: NA
CDR3 DNA: TGCGCCAGCAGTGAAGCGGGACTAGCGGCGGGGACAGATACGCAGTATTTT
CDR3 protein: CASSEAGLAAGTDTQYF

D gene: NA
J gene: TRBJ2-3
V gene: TRBV11-3
clone size: NA
CDR3 DNA: TGTGCCAGCAGCTTAGGAGTTCTGAGCACAGATACGCAGTATTTT
CDR3 protein: CASSLGVLSTDTQYF

D gene: TRBD1
J gene: TRBJ2-2
V gene: TRBV6-8
clone size: medium-sized
CDR3 DNA: TGTGCCAGCTTTACAGGACAGGGGGCCCCCGGGGAGCTGTTTTTT
CDR3 protein: CASFTGQGAPGELFF

D gene: NA
J gene: TRBJ1-2
V gene: TRBV28
clone size: NA
CDR3 DNA: TGTGCCAGCCGGGGGGCAGGGGATAGCTATGGCTACACCTTC
CDR3 protein: CASRGAGDSYGYTF

D gene: NA
J gene: TRBJ2-1
V gene: TRBV30
clone size: NA
CDR3 DNA: TGTGCCTGGAGGGCCCCCCCGGGGGCCCTATACAATGAGCAGTTCTTC
CDR3 protein: CAWRAPPGALYNEQFF

D gene: NA
J gene: TRBJ2-7
V gene: TRBV6-8
clone size: NA
CDR3 DNA: TGTGCCAGCAGACCTCCGGCAGTCGGGGGCCAGTACGAGCAGTACTTC
CDR3 protein: CASRPPAVGGQYEQYF

D gene: NA
J gene: TRBJ1-1
V gene: TRBV19
clone size: NA
CDR3 DNA: TGTGCCAGTAGTTCACAGGGATCCACTGAAGCTTTCTTT
CDR3 protein: CASSSQGSTEAFF

D gene: NA
J gene: TRBJ1-5
V gene: TRBV30
clone size: NA
CDR3 DNA: TGTGCCTGGAGCTACACCCGCGATCAGCCCCAGCATTTT
CDR3 protein: CAWSYTRDQPQHF

D gene: NA
J gene: TRBJ2-3
V gene: TRBV6-8
clone size: few
CDR3 DNA: TGTGCCAGCAGTGGGTGGGGGCATGGCACAGATACGCAGTATTTT
CDR3 protein: CASSGWGHGTDTQYF

D gene: NA
J gene: TRBJ1-1
V gene: TRBV19
clone size: few
CDR3 DNA: TGTGCCAGTAGTAGGGGGAGGGAAACTGAAGCTTTCTTT
CDR3 protein: CASSRGRETEAFF

D gene: TRBD1
J gene: TRBJ1-2
V gene: TRBV6-8
clone size: few
CDR3 DNA: TGTGCCAGCACTAAGCGTGGGACAGGGAACAACTATGGCTACACCTTC
CDR3 protein: CASTKRGTGNNYGYTF

D gene: NA
J gene: TRBJ2-2
V gene: TRBV6-8
clone size: NA
CDR3 DNA: TGTGCCAGCAGCTCCTCCCACTACACCGGGGAGCTGTTTTTT
CDR3 protein: CASSSSHYTGELFF

D gene: NA
J gene: TRBJ2-5
V gene: TRBV11-3
clone size: few
CDR3 DNA: TGTGCCAGCAGCCCCCAGTGGGGCAGCCAAGAGACCCAGTACTTC
CDR3 protein: CASSPQWGSQETQYF